These 24 T cell receptor beta chains share one sample of origin, sequenced in a study of blood T cell repertoires in COVID-19. The method was immunoSEQ multiplex PCR; TCRdb's version includes in-frame clones alone and lacks a portion of them. Of some 65,000 clones in the sample, about 86% were seen once. The specimen was peripheral blood. The source is a man aged 40-49 years with COVID-19, enrolled during active disease.

The chain joins TRBV29-1 to TRBJ1-4; 7 bases are a match to TRBD1. The V gene end was trimmed by 5 bases and the J gene end by 5 bases; junction bases not matched to a gene: 20. The CDR3 extends over 18 amino acids. Germline assignment: CDR1 SQVTM and CDR2 ANQGSEA. The CDR3 region has the DNA TGCAGCGTTCACCCGAGGGGGCCGAGGAAAAAGCGGAATGAAAAACTGTTTTTT. Protein product: CSVHPRGPRKKRNEKLFF.

CDR3 sequence (DNA): TGTGCCAGCAGCCCCTTCACAGGAACTGGAAACACCATATATTTT. Translated: CASSPFTGTGNTIYF. The rearrangement joins TRBV14 to TRBJ1-3, with a possible D match to TRBD1 (5 bases). CDR1 and CDR2 from the germline V gene are SGHDN and FVKESK. V lost 4 bases and J lost 2, with 12 bases in between. The CDR3 spans 15 residues.

This clone was detected only a few times. The genes are TRBV10-1 and TRBJ1-6; no firm D call. Trimming pared 5 bases from V and 1 base from J, leaving 6 bases between. Germline V gene lookup returns CDR1 WNHNN and CDR2 SYGVQD (reference sequence). This CDR3 comprises 14 residues. The CDR3 protein is CASSRGSYNSPLHF. For the CDR3, the DNA is TGCGCCAGCAGTCGGGGTTCCTATAATTCACCCCTCCACTTT.

CDR3 nucleotide sequence: TGTGCCAGCAGTTTAATGAGCGCCTCCACAGATACGCAGTATTTT. Its protein product is CASSLMSASTDTQYF. This chain uses TRBV27 with TRBJ2-3, with D unresolved. Trimming shortened V by 2 bases and J by 2 bases, and 11 bases separated the two germline ends. There are 15 residues in the CDR3. In germline, CDR1 is MNHEY, CDR2 SMNVEV (reference sequence).

The gene calls are TRBV19 and TRBJ1-2; possibly TRBD1 for D (6 bases). V lost 7 bases, J lost 2 bases, and 20 bases lay in between. From germline, CDR1 is LNHDA and CDR2 SQIVND (reference sequence). This CDR3 region has 16 residues. The CDR3 is CASTPGTQNRNYGYTF. CDR3 coding DNA: TGTGCCAGTACCCCCGGGACACAAAACAGGAACTATGGCTACACCTTC.

The chain uses TRBV2 and TRBJ1-2; a possible D gene is TRBD1 (6 bases). The CDR3 extends over 15 amino acids. CDR1 is SNHLY and CDR2 is FYNNEI in the germline V gene. Trimming removed 5 bases at V and 4 bases at J, with 17 bases between. The CDR3 reads CASSSPTTGTYGYTF. CDR3 DNA: TGTGCCAGCAGTTCTCCAACCACAGGGACCTATGGCTACACCTTC.

The chain has TRBV7-3 and TRBJ2-1; TRBD1 matches 12 bases. Germline CDR1 and CDR2: SGHTA and FQGTGA. The CDR3 consists of 18 residues. With 5 bases clipped from V and 7 bases from J, the junction kept 15 bases outside the gene matches. CDR3: CASSPRDRGRNDRNEQFF. The CDR3 region has the DNA TGTGCCAGCAGCCCACGGGACAGGGGGCGAAATGATAGAAATGAGCAGTTCTTC.

V usage is TRBV6-5 and J usage is TRBJ2-5; no reliable D call. V lost 3 bases and J lost 3, with 8 bases in between. This CDR3 region has 13 residues. Germline-derived CDR1 and CDR2 are MNHEY and SVGAGI. This CDR3 reads CASSYRVKETQYF. In DNA, the CDR3 is TGTGCCAGCAGTTATCGGGTAAAAGAGACCCAGTACTTC.

The sample holds one count of this clone. The chain recombines TRBV28 with TRBJ1-2, with D tentatively TRBD1 (5 bases). V was clipped by 3 bases and J by 2 bases, with 10 bases between them. Germline CDR1 MDHEN, CDR2 SYDVKM. This CDR3 has 14 amino acids. The CDR3 is CASSFGQYNYGYTF. CDR3 nucleotides: TGTGCCAGCAGTTTCGGACAATACAACTATGGCTACACCTTC.

This sequence joins TRBV28 and TRBJ2-7, with TRBD1 matching 7 bases. Trimming cost V 5 bases and J 2 bases; bases outside gene matches: 6. This CDR3 is built from 14 residues. Per germline, CDR1 MDHEN and CDR2 SYDVKM. In DNA, the CDR3 is TGTGCCAGCAGTCCTTACAGGGGTCCCTACGAGCAGTACTTC. It specifies CASSPYRGPYEQYF.

J is TRBJ2-5 and V is TRBV13; 9 bases agree with TRBD1. V lost 1 base and J lost 3; bases outside the gene matches: 12. Germline CDR1 reads PRHDT; CDR2 reads FYEKMQ (reference sequence). This CDR3 has 18 amino acids. DNA for the CDR3: TGTGCCAGCAGCTTAGACACACAGGGGGCGCGAGGTGAAGAGACCCAGTACTTC. Translating it yields CASSLDTQGARGEETQYF. Supplemented by reference TRBV13 and TRBJ2-5, the full variable domain reads AAGVIQSPRHLIKEKRETATLKCYPIPRHDTVYWYQQGPGQDPQFLISFYEKMQSDKGSIPDRFSAQQFSDYHSELNMSSLELGDSALYFCASSLDTQGARGEETQYFGPGTRLLVL.

A single count supports this clone. Mismatch with germline at one junction end may stem from a read error. The chain uses TRBV6-6 and TRBJ2-7, with 7 bases that match TRBD2. This CDR3 comprises 15 residues. Germline V gene data show CDR1 as MNHNY and CDR2 as SVGAGI (reference sequence). CDR3 nucleotide sequence: TGTGCCAGCAGTCACTCGGGGGGAGGCTCCTACGAGCAGTACTTC. Translated, it gives CASSHSGGGSYEQYF.

The V call is TRBV12-2, the J call TRBJ2-1; TRBD2, the table's D call, lacks a check against the DNA. TRBV12-2 is flagged as a pseudogene. The CDR3 is made up of 17 amino acids. This CDR3 is CASRQTPGLAGYNEQFF. In DNA form, the CDR3 reads TGTGCAAGTCGCCAAACTCCCGGACTAGCGGGGTACAATGAGCAGTTCTTC.

The chain has TRBV7-9 and TRBJ1-4; 11 bases align to TRBD1. The V and J ends lost 6 bases and 8 bases, in that order; junction bases with no gene match: 2. The CDR3 totals 13 residues. CDR1 is SEHNR, CDR2 FQNEAQ, per germline (reference sequence). For the CDR3, the DNA is TGTGCCAGCAGGGGGACAGGGGGAGAAAAACTGTTTTTT. Translated, it gives CASRGTGGEKLFF.

The chain combines TRBV7-9 with TRBJ2-5, with 14 bases matching TRBD2. Germline V gives CDR1 SEHNR, CDR2 FQNEAQ (reference sequence). The ends lost 5 bases at V and 4 bases at J; junction bases unmatched: 6. The CDR3 is 16 amino acids. The CDR3 is CASSPPGLAGAETQYF. CDR3 bases: TGTGCCAGCAGCCCCCCGGGACTAGCGGGGGCAGAGACCCAGTACTTC.

This clone was seen a single time. The chain employs TRBV15 and TRBJ1-6; D is ambiguous. The CDR3 is made up of 16 amino acids. Between the trimmed V and J ends, which lost 5 bases and 9 bases, there was a span of 20 bases. Germline CDR1 reads LNHNV; CDR2 reads YYDKDF (reference sequence). The CDR3 here is CATSPRFGEYGSPLHF. DNA for the CDR3: TGTGCCACCAGCCCACGTTTCGGGGAATATGGTTCACCCCTCCACTTT. Full variable domain (outside the CDR3, taken from reference TRBV15 and TRBJ1-6): DAMVIQNPRYQVTQFGKPVTLSCSQTLNHNVMYWYQQKSSQAPKLLFHYYDKDFNNEADTPDNFQSRRPNTSFCFLDIRSPGLGDTAMYLCATSPRFGEYGSPLHFGNGTRLTVT.

The chain recombines TRBV5-1 with TRBJ2-1; 7 positions agree with TRBD1. Germline CDR1 reads SGHRS; CDR2 reads YFSETQ. V shed 2 bases, J shed 9 bases, and the junction held 5 bases outside the gene matches. The CDR3 consists of 13 residues. DNA of the CDR3: TGCGCCAGCAGCTTTGACAGGGTCCTTGAGCAGTTCTTC. Its protein product is CASSFDRVLEQFF.

The chain links TRBV6-5 to TRBJ2-3; 8 bases line up with TRBD1. The CDR3 runs 15 residues. CDR1 is MNHEY, CDR2 SVGAGI, per germline. V shed 7 bases, J shed 0 bases, and the junction held 6 bases outside the gene matches. In nucleotides, the CDR3 is TGTGCCAGCACCGAACGGGACAGGAGCACAGATACGCAGTATTTT. Its translation is CASTERDRSTDTQYF.

The chain is built from TRBV14 and TRBJ2-7; 8 bases agree with TRBD1. Trimming cost V 3 bases and J 1 base; bases outside gene matches: 8. Per the germline V gene, CDR1 is SGHDN and CDR2 is FVKESK. The CDR3 is made up of 16 amino acids. The CDR3 reads CASSHTDRVSSYEQYF. CDR3 in DNA: TGTGCCAGCAGCCATACGGACAGGGTAAGTTCCTACGAGCAGTACTTC.

CDR3 residues: CASSQDEISGGGLYSNQPQHF. The DNA of the CDR3 is TGTGCCAGCAGCCAAGATGAGATTTCAGGGGGCGGACTCTATAGCAATCAGCCCCAGCATTTT. The rearrangement joins TRBV3-1 (or the pseudogene TRBV3-2) to TRBJ1-5; TRBD1 agrees at 8 bases. CDR1 and CDR2 (germline): LGHDT, YNNKEL (reference sequence). The J segment lost 0 bases and the V segment lost 0 bases, leaving 16 bases of the junction unmatched. This CDR3 region has 21 residues.

This sequence joins TRBV2 and TRBJ1-2; tentative D call: TRBD1 (6 bases). CDR3 size: 12 residues. The germline V gene encodes CDR1 SNHLY and CDR2 FYNNEI. Trimming took 6 bases from V and 4 from J, leaving 9 bases between them. CDR3 bases: TGTGCCAGCAGAGGGGACACCTATGGCTACACCTTC. This sequence encodes CASRGDTYGYTF.

This clone has more than one count but fewer than ten. J is TRBJ1-6 and V is TRBV21-1; the tabulated D call, TRBD1, remains unverified against the DNA. TRBV21-1 is shown as a pseudogene. The CDR3 covers 17 residues. This CDR3 is CASSKKEPGTGDSPLHF. CDR3 coding DNA: TGTGCCAGCAGCAAGAAAGAGCCCGGGACAGGGGATTCACCCCTCCACTTT.

This clone has just a few counts. V gene TRBV6-1 combines with J gene TRBJ2-3; possibly TRBD2 for D (6 bases). V dropped 0 bases and J dropped 3 bases, with 16 bases sitting between them. CDR1 is MNHNS and CDR2 is SASEGT in the germline V gene. This CDR3 region has 17 residues. Here the CDR3 reads CASSEAFRGLGTDTQYF. Here the CDR3 DNA reads TGTGCCAGCAGTGAAGCGTTCCGGGGGTTAGGGACAGATACGCAGTATTTT.

The chain employs TRBV5-1 and TRBJ2-1; TRBD2 matches 7 bases. CDR1 and CDR2 (germline): SGHRS, YFSETQ. This CDR3 is built from 14 residues. The junction had 9 bases not matched to a gene; V was cut back by 7 bases and J by 5 bases. The DNA for the CDR3 is TGCGCCAGCGAGAGGTCTAGCGGTAACAATGAGCAGTTCTTC. As protein: CASERSSGNNEQFF. Variable domain in full (rest from reference TRBV5-1 and TRBJ2-1): KAGVTQTPRYLIKTRGQQVTLSCSPISGHRSVSWYQQTPGQGLQFLFEYFSETQRNKGNFPGRFSGRQFSNSRSEMNVSTLELGDSALYLCASERSSGNNEQFFGPGTRLTVL.